This entry describes one T cell receptor beta chain. As yet, its antigen is unknown. The repertoire was sequenced with immunoSEQ multiplex PCR; TCRdb's copy has only in-frame clones and lacks some. The sample includes more than 65,000 clones, approximately 94% seen only once; the top ten take about 0.56%. This sample is drawn from a study of graft-versus-host responses after intestinal transplantation. Study conclusions and caveats: High graft-versus-host to host-versus-graft T cell clonal ratios marked allografts of patients with graft-donor macrochimerism.

Per germline, CDR1 MNHNS and CDR2 SASEGT. The CDR3 is 15 residues long. After removal of 6 bases from V and 0 bases from J, the junction contained 5 bases not matched to a gene. The TCR originated in a human donor who received an intestinal transplant. The chain couples TRBV6-1 to TRBJ1-1, with TRBD1 matching 9 bases. This specimen was unstimulated CD8+ T cells sorted from spleen or lymph node cells, taken before intestinal transplant. CDR3: CASSWTGELNTEAFF. The CDR3 DNA reads TGTGCCAGCAGCTGGACAGGGGAACTGAACACTGAAGCTTTCTTT.